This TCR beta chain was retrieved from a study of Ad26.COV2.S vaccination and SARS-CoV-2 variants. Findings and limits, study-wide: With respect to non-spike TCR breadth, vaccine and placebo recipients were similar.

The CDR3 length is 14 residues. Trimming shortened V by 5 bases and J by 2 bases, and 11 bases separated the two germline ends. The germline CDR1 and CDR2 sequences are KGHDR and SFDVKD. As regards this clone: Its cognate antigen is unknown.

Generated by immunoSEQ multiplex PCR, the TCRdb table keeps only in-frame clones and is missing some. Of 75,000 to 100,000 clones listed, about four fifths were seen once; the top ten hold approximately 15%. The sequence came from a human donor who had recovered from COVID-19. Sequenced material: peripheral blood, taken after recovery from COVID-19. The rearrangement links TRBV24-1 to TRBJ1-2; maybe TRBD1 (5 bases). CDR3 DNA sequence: TGTGCCACCAGTGGGGGCGCACTGAACTATGGCTACACCTTC. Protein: CATSGGALNYGYTF.